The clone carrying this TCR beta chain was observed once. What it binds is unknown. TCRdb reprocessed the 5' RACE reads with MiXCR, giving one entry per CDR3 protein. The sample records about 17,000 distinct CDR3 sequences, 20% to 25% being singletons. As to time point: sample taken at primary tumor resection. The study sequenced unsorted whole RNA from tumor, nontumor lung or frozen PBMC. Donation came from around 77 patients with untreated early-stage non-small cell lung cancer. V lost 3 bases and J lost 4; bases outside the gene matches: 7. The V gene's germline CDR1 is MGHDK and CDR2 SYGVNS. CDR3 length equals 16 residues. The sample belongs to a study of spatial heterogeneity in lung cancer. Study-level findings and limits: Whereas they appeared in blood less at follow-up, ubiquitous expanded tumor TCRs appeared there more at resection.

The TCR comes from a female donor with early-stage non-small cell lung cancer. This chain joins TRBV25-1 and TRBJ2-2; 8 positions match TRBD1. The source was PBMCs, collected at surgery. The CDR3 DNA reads TGTGCCAGCAGTGAGGAATTAACAGGGGGCACCGGGGAGCTGTTTTTT. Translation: CASSEELTGGTGELFF.